This T cell receptor (beta chain) derives from a study of blood T cell repertoires in COVID-19. On the study more broadly: Sites across the United States, Italy and Spain contributed samples from acute and convalescent COVID-19. T cells, B-cell-depleted T cells, or PBMCs provided the cDNA or gDNA that served as material.

Authors' data handling: Estimation of nucleated cell counts relied on the amplification of reference gene primers. The data were produced by immunoSEQ multiplex PCR, yet TCRdb's version contains in-frame clones alone and is incomplete. The DNA gave D and trimming, while V, J and clone size come from that table. This sample has hundreds of thousands of clones, with 85% found just once. The sequence derives from a woman between 18 and 30 years old with acute or convalescent COVID-19. The sequenced sample consisted of peripheral blood.

CDR3 in amino acids: CASSPGQGILHNEQFF. DNA for the CDR3: TGTGCCAGCAGCCCCGGACAGGGTATCCTACACAATGAGCAGTTCTTC. This rearrangement joins TRBV7-9 to TRBJ2-1; 8 nucleotides agree with TRBD1. The V and J ends lost 5 bases and 5 bases, in that order; junction bases with no gene match: 11. The length of the CDR3 is 16 residues. The germline CDR1 and CDR2 sequences are SEHNR and FQNEAQ (reference sequence).